This passage covers 14 T cell receptor beta chains from one sample sequenced in a study of cytomegalovirus exposure and HLA in healthy donors. PCR primers comprised 60 Vbeta and 13 Jbeta primers. Sequenced by immunoSEQ multiplex PCR; TCRdb stores in-frame clones only, minus some. Here the sample spans around 130,000 clones, roughly three fifths being singletons. The sample comprised PBMCs. The source is a male donor in good health and CMV-seronegative.

This clone was found a few times. The chain joins TRBV2 to TRBJ1-1; D is possibly TRBD1 (6 bases). V was pared by 1 base and J by 5 bases, with 11 bases between. CDR1 and CDR2 (germline): SNHLY, FYNNEI. The CDR3 has 14 amino acids. The CDR3 nucleotides read TGTGCCAGCAGTGAAGTAGGGGGAAGGACTGAAGCTTTCTTT. This codes for CASSEVGGRTEAFF.

The V gene is TRBV6-1, the J gene TRBJ2-3; 9 nucleotides align to TRBD1. From germline, CDR1 is MNHNS and CDR2 SASEGT. The junction had 2 bases not matched to a gene; V was cut back by 7 bases and J by 3 bases. The CDR3 is made up of 13 amino acids. The DNA of the CDR3 is TGTGCCAGCATGACAGGGGGAACAGATACGCAGTATTTT. Translated: CASMTGGTDTQYF.

The J gene is TRBJ2-3, the V gene TRBV7-6, with 15 bases matching TRBD2. CDR1 and CDR2 (germline): SGHVS, FNYEAQ. The CDR3 runs to 17 residues. The J segment lost 3 bases and the V segment lost 5 bases, leaving 6 bases of the junction unmatched. CDR3 sequence (DNA): TGTGCCAGCAGCCACCCGGGACTAGCGGGGGGAACAGATACGCAGTATTTT. Its translation: CASSHPGLAGGTDTQYF.

This sequence joins TRBV23-1 and TRBJ1-1; D gene ambiguous. TRBV23-1 is classed as an ORF, of uncertain function. V shed 2 bases and J shed 3 bases, with 19 bases lying between them. The CDR3 is made up of 17 amino acids. The CDR3 region has the DNA TGCGCCAGCAGTCAAAAAGGCGGCCCTGCCCAATACACTGAAGCTTTCTTT. Residues: CASSQKGGPAQYTEAFF.

This chain connects TRBV27 to TRBJ2-2; 7 nucleotides line up with TRBD2. Germline CDR1 and CDR2: MNHEY and SMNVEV (reference sequence). The CDR3 loop spans 12 amino acids. The trim removed 10 bases at V and 3 bases at J, leaving 2 bases unmatched. The CDR3 sequence: CAIGLDTGELFF. CDR3 sequence (DNA): TGTGCCATCGGACTAGACACCGGGGAGCTGTTTTTT.

This rearrangement joins TRBV6-5 to TRBJ1-2, with TRBD1 identical over 12 bases. In germline, CDR1 is MNHEY, CDR2 SVGAGI. CDR3 length equals 15 residues. J lost 6 bases, V lost 5 bases, and 7 bases had no gene match. In nucleotides, the CDR3 is TGTGCCAGCAGTACCCGGGACAGGGGGCCACATGGCTACACCTTC. Translation: CASSTRDRGPHGYTF.

This clone has only a few counts. The chain joins TRBV6-5 to TRBJ1-3, with 7 positions matching TRBD1. The CDR3 has 13 residues. The germline CDR1 and CDR2 sequences are MNHEY and SVGAGI. With 8 bases clipped from V and 4 bases from J, the junction kept 5 bases outside the gene matches. The CDR3 DNA is TGTGCCAGCGCTCGACAGGGAGGAAACACCATATATTTT. It encodes CASARQGGNTIYF.

The chain links TRBV7-8 to TRBJ2-3, with TRBD2 identical over 9 bases. The CDR3 spans 15 residues. Germline V gene data show CDR1 as SGHVS and CDR2 as FQNEAQ. Trimming removed 8 bases from V and 2 bases from J; junction bases left unmatched: 8. DNA of the CDR3: TGTGCCAGCGGGGAGCGGGGGGACTTCACAGATACGCAGTATTTT. It yields the protein CASGERGDFTDTQYF.

The chain joins TRBV5-6 to TRBJ1-4; TRBD1 might be the D (6 bases). Trimming cost V 5 bases and J 8 bases, with 19 bases left between them. Germline V gene sequence: CDR1 SGHDT, CDR2 YYEEEE. The length of the CDR3 is 15 residues. The CDR3 loop is CASRSYTGMGEKLFF. CDR3 in DNA: TGTGCCAGCAGATCATATACAGGGATGGGGGAAAAACTGTTTTTT.

For the CDR3, the DNA is TGTGCCAGTAGTGGTCAGGCGCTGGAAAACACCATATATTTT. Its translation: CASSGQALENTIYF. The rearrangement uses TRBV19 and TRBJ1-3; D call uncertain. The CDR3 extends over 14 amino acids. V was cut by 5 bases and J by 6 bases, with 14 bases left in between. CDR1 is LNHDA, CDR2 SQIVND, per germline (reference sequence).

The chain uses TRBV28 and TRBJ2-1; the match to TRBD2 covers 10 bases. Looked up from germline, CDR1 is MDHEN and CDR2 is SYDVKM. V gave up 6 bases and J gave up 4 bases; unmatched junction bases: 6. This CDR3 has 15 residues. CDR3 region: CASRVAGGTYNEQFF. The CDR3 DNA follows: TGTGCCAGCAGGGTAGCGGGGGGTACTTACAATGAGCAGTTCTTC.

J is TRBJ1-1 and V is TRBV4-1; D ambiguous. Looked up from germline, CDR1 is MGHRA and CDR2 is YSYEKL. V gave up 1 base and J gave up 0 bases, with 9 bases separating them. The CDR3 is 15 residues long. In DNA form, the CDR3 reads TGCGCCAGCAGCCAAGTCGACTCCCTGAACACTGAAGCTTTCTTT. Translated: CASSQVDSLNTEAFF.

The rearrangement uses TRBV5-4 and TRBJ2-5; D is unresolved. CDR1 is SGHNT, CDR2 YYREEE, per germline (reference sequence). This CDR3 comprises 11 residues. Trimming shortened V by 1 base and J by 5 bases, and 3 bases separated the two germline ends. CDR3 coding DNA: TGTGCCAGCAGCTTGCGGGAGACCCAGTACTTC. The encoded protein is CASSLRETQYF.

V is TRBV5-1 and J is TRBJ1-3, with 7 bases lining up with TRBD1. The CDR3 extends over 16 amino acids. The germline V gene encodes CDR1 SGHRS and CDR2 YFSETQ. Trimming at V came to 2 bases and at J to 0 bases, leaving 5 bases not matched to a gene. CDR3 residues: CASSLPGTVSGNTIYF. The CDR3 bases are TGCGCCAGCAGCTTACCCGGGACAGTCTCTGGAAACACCATATATTTT.